This is a list of T cell receptor beta chains from one sample in a study of CD8 T cells in ankylosing spondylitis. Each CDR3 protein gets one entry after TCRdb re-called the 5' RACE reads with MiXCR. The repertoire holds a few hundred thousand distinct CDR3 sequences, with roughly a tenth as singletons. Material for sequencing was blood, either unsorted or a sorted T cell fraction (not recorded which). These receptors originate from a male donor with ankylosing spondylitis or in good health (not recorded which). CDR3s include the opening cysteine and the closing phenylalanine or tryptophan. Each record gives: clone size, D gene, V gene, J gene, CDR3 protein, CDR3 DNA. The D gene is left open where the match is weak. Clone size is shown for a subset of rows, as once, few, many or a class of expanded clone.

many,TRBD2,TRBV6-1,TRBJ2-7,CASSPTSDYEQYF,TGTGCCAGCAGTCCTACTAGCGACTACGAGCAGTACTTC
few,.,TRBV9,TRBJ2-1,CASSVESPPYNEQFF,TGTGCCAGCAGCGTAGAGTCACCGCCCTACAATGAGCAGTTCTTC
.,TRBD1,TRBV28,TRBJ2-3,CTISLKGQGGYATTDTQYF,TGTACCATCAGTCTTAAGGGACAGGGAGGATATGCCACCACAGATACGCAGTATTTT
many,.,TRBV7-9,TRBJ2-7,CASSSETRGKQYF,TGTGCCAGCAGCTCAGAAACTCGGGGGAAGCAGTACTTC
many,.,TRBV14,TRBJ2-2,CASSRENTGELFF,TGTGCCAGCAGCCGGGAGAACACCGGGGAGCTGTTTTTT
many,.,TRBV9,TRBJ2-2,CASSVVAQGHTGELFF,TGTGCCAGCAGCGTAGTGGCACAGGGACACACCGGGGAGCTGTTTTTT
many,TRBD2,TRBV20-1,TRBJ2-2,CSARDPSGGPYTGELFF,TGCAGTGCTAGAGATCCTAGCGGGGGGCCCTACACCGGGGAGCTGTTTTTT
.,TRBD1,TRBV5-1,TRBJ2-1,CASSRQGDNEQFF,TGCGCCAGCAGCAGGCAGGGGGACAATGAGCAGTTCTTC
many,TRBD1,TRBV6-1,TRBJ1-2,CASISGGGNYGYTF,TGTGCCAGCATATCAGGGGGCGGTAACTATGGCTACACCTTC
many,.,TRBV9,TRBJ2-7,CASSVDSGAPDQYF,TGTGCCAGCAGCGTAGACTCGGGGGCCCCCGATCAGTACTTC
.,.,TRBV5-1,TRBJ2-2,CASSFQSPGELFF,TGCGCCAGCAGCTTCCAGAGCCCCGGGGAGCTGTTTTTT
.,.,TRBV27,TRBJ1-3,CASSPQVLPGGNTIYF,TGTGCCAGCAGTCCCCAGGTCCTCCCCGGCGGAAACACCATATATTTT
few,.,TRBV6-1,TRBJ2-4,CASSPGDTLAKNIQYF,TGTGCCAGCAGCCCCGGGGACACCCTAGCCAAAAACATTCAGTACTTC
many,TRBD2,TRBV20-1,TRBJ2-2,CSAIQRAGVETGELFF,TGCAGTGCCATTCAGCGAGCGGGGGTGGAAACCGGGGAGCTGTTTTTT
many,TRBD1,TRBV5-5,TRBJ2-7,CASSSGTGSYEQYF,TGTGCCAGCAGTTCCGGGACAGGATCGTACGAGCAGTACTTC
many,.,TRBV5-1,TRBJ2-5,CASRAGEETQYF,TGCGCCAGCCGAGCAGGGGAAGAGACCCAGTACTTC
.,TRBD1,TRBV5-1,TRBJ2-3,CASSLEGNRGTDTQYF,TGCGCCAGCAGCTTGGAGGGAAACAGGGGAACAGATACGCAGTATTTT
few,TRBD1,TRBV20-1,TRBJ2-5,CSAKVGTGEETQYF,TGCAGTGCTAAAGTCGGGACAGGGGAAGAGACCCAGTACTTC
.,.,TRBV30,TRBJ1-2,CAWSLQEGGYTF,TGTGCCTGGAGCCTACAGGAGGGTGGCTACACCTTC
many,.,TRBV15,TRBJ2-3,CATSRGRTGLVGDTQYF,TGTGCCACCAGCAGAGGTCGGACGGGTCTCGTCGGGGATACGCAGTATTTT
many,.,TRBV2,TRBJ1-2,CASSVLQGSYGYTF,TGTGCCAGCAGTGTACTCCAGGGCAGCTATGGCTACACCTTC
few,TRBD1,TRBV7-6,TRBJ2-5,CASSLAGTGTWETQYF,TGTGCCAGCAGCTTAGCGGGGACAGGTACCTGGGAGACCCAGTACTTC
.,.,TRBV3-1,TRBJ1-2,CASSQDRWARGAGYTF,TGTGCCAGCAGCCAAGATCGTTGGGCGCGTGGAGCTGGCTACACCTTC
few,TRBD1,TRBV9,TRBJ2-1,CASSIGQGATVEQFF,TGTGCCAGCAGCATAGGACAGGGGGCTACCGTTGAGCAGTTCTTC
many,.,TRBV6-1,TRBJ1-1,CASRASGEGTEAFF,TGTGCCAGCAGGGCCTCGGGGGAGGGCACTGAAGCTTTCTTT
many,.,TRBV9,TRBJ2-3,CASSPKQGHSTDTQYF,TGTGCCAGCAGCCCCAAGCAGGGGCATAGCACAGATACGCAGTATTTT
many,.,TRBV2,TRBJ2-7,CASSEPFGDEQYF,TGTGCCAGCTCCGAACCGTTCGGCGACGAGCAGTACTTC
many,TRBD2,TRBV5-6,TRBJ2-1,CASSAQPLAGGLEQFF,TGTGCCAGCAGCGCCCAACCTCTAGCGGGGGGCCTTGAGCAGTTCTTC
many,TRBD2,TRBV5-8,TRBJ2-2,CASSPRTSGGVGELFF,TGTGCCAGCAGCCCTAGGACTAGCGGGGGCGTCGGGGAGCTGTTTTTT
.,TRBD2,TRBV5-6,TRBJ2-2,CASSKKGLGTGELFF,TGTGCCAGCAGCAAAAAGGGACTAGGCACCGGGGAGCTGTTTTTT
many,.,TRBV6-5,TRBJ1-1,CASSPMTGVAFF,TGTGCCAGCAGCCCTATGACAGGCGTAGCTTTCTTT
.,TRBD2,TRBV28,TRBJ2-3,CASRPSGLAGGRDTQYF,TGTGCCAGCAGACCCTCAGGACTAGCGGGCGGCAGGGATACGCAGTATTTT
many,.,TRBV5-1,TRBJ2-7,CASSFGTSSYEQYF,TGCGCCAGCAGCTTCGGGACCTCCTCCTACGAGCAGTACTTC
few,TRBD2,TRBV5-5,TRBJ2-7,CASSLQPSGAWEQYF,TGTGCCAGCAGCTTACAGCCTAGCGGGGCGTGGGAGCAGTACTTC
few,.,TRBV18,TRBJ1-3,CASSPGTDDNTIYF,TGTGCCAGCTCACCGGGGACCGATGATAACACCATATATTTT
few,.,TRBV7-3,TRBJ2-2,CASSLTSGTGELFF,TGTGCCAGCAGCTTAACTAGCGGCACCGGGGAGCTGTTTTTT
few,.,TRBV5-5,TRBJ1-3,CASSLIPGVTGNTIYF,TGTGCCAGCAGCCTGATCCCAGGGGTGACAGGAAACACCATATATTTT
many,TRBD2,TRBV5-1,TRBJ2-1,CASSLTSGGYNEQFF,TGCGCCAGCAGCCTGACTAGCGGGGGTTACAATGAGCAGTTCTTC
.,TRBD1,TRBV5-1,TRBJ2-2,CASNTGGDTGELFF,TGCGCCAGCAACACAGGGGGAGACACCGGGGAGCTGTTTTTT
many,.,TRBV20-1,TRBJ1-1,CSAEAGGRKDTEAFF,TGCAGTGCCGAAGCTGGGGGGCGGAAGGACACTGAAGCTTTCTTT